The rows below give T cell receptor beta chains drawn from one sample of a study of blood T cell repertoires in COVID-19. Generated by immunoSEQ multiplex PCR, the TCRdb table keeps only in-frame clones and is missing some. The sample consists of under 200,000 clones, roughly 85% of them appearing once. Sequenced input: peripheral blood. Source of these receptors: a woman in her forties or fifties with COVID-19, enrolled during active disease. The CDR3 runs from the conserved cysteine through the conserved F or W. D genes are given only for firm matches. Clone size, where shown, is once, few, many, or a class for clones that have expanded.

NA,TRBV9,TRBD1,TRBJ2-4,TGTGCCAGCAGCGTCGCGACAGGGGGCGGCGACATTCAGTACTTC,CASSVATGGGDIQYF
NA,TRBV3-1/TRBV3-2,TRBD2,TRBJ2-1,TGTGCCAGCAGCCCAGGGGGACTAGCGGGGGACCATGAGCAGTTCTTC,CASSPGGLAGDHEQFF
NA,TRBV11-1,NA,TRBJ1-2,TGTGCCAGCAGCCCGAGAGGAGTTTCCTATGGCTACACCTTC,CASSPRGVSYGYTF
once,TRBV2,TRBD1,TRBJ1-2,TGTGCCAGCACCTCAGGGACAGGGAGCGCTAACTATGGCTACACCTTC,CASTSGTGSANYGYTF
NA,TRBV6-6,NA,TRBJ2-7,TGTGCCAGCATGGGCACGACCTACGAGCAGTACTTC,CASMGTTYEQYF
NA,TRBV5-1,TRBD2,TRBJ2-3,TGCGCCAGCAGCTTGGGACGGACTAGCGGGGTGGGGGATACGCAGTATTTT,CASSLGRTSGVGDTQYF
NA,TRBV28,NA,TRBJ1-2,TGTGCCAGCAGTCAGGACACCTATGGCTACACCTTC,CASSQDTYGYTF
NA,TRBV13,TRBD1,TRBJ2-7,TGTGCCAGCAGCTTAGGGGACAGGGGGTACGAGCAGTACTTC,CASSLGDRGYEQYF
NA,TRBV6-1,TRBD2,TRBJ2-1,TGTGCCAGCAGTGAATCGGGGTTGGGCGGGGGGACCTCCGATGAGCAGTTCTTC,CASSESGLGGGTSDEQFF
once,TRBV10-1,TRBD2,TRBJ2-2,TGCGCCAGCAGTGAATTAGCGGGGGTGAACACCGGGGAGCTGTTTTTT,CASSELAGVNTGELFF
NA,TRBV27,NA,TRBJ1-4,TGTGCCAGCAGACCCCAGAGGAGTGCTAATGAAAAACTGTTTTTT,CASRPQRSANEKLFF
NA,TRBV30,TRBD2,TRBJ2-3,TGTGCCTGGGCGGGGGGGACAGATACGCAGTATTTT,CAWAGGTDTQYF
NA,TRBV6-2/TRBV6-3,NA,TRBJ2-3,TGTGCCAGCAGTTACTCGCCTAAAAGCACAGATACGCAGTATTTT,CASSYSPKSTDTQYF
NA,TRBV28,TRBD2,TRBJ2-7,TGTGCCAGCAGTTTATTTAGCGGGGGGGGCGAGCAGTACTTC,CASSLFSGGGEQYF